This paragraph covers one T cell receptor beta chain sequence. The record originates from a study of blood T cell repertoires in COVID-19. The V gene end was trimmed by 4 bases and the J gene end by 10 bases; junction bases not matched to a gene: 8. This CDR3 is built from 13 residues. The V gene's germline CDR1 is ENHRY and CDR2 SYGVKD. Sequencing was performed with immunoSEQ multiplex PCR; in TCRdb, only in-frame clones are kept and a portion is missing. The sample holds 310,000 or so clones; roughly 86% are singletons and the top ten take 1% to 1.5%. Material: peripheral blood. The chain carries TRBV10-3 and TRBJ2-3, with 7 nucleotides matching TRBD2. This receptor was obtained from a man in his 70s with acute or convalescent COVID-19. The CDR3 DNA follows: TGTGCCATCAGTGGGGGAGGGGATCGGGCGCAGTATTTT. Translating it yields CAISGGGDRAQYF.